What follows are 24 T cell receptor beta chains derived from one specimen sequenced in a study of vaccination effects on CD4 cells after COVID-19. Expansion of antigen-specific CD4+ T cells with viral peptide pools was carried out by the ViraFEST assay before sequencing. Having been cultured for under twelve days, the cells underwent CD4+ T cell isolation. These TCRs' antigens remain unknown. Only in-frame clones appear in the TCRdb table, and some are missing; sequencing was by immunoSEQ multiplex PCR. The sample comprises roughly 50,000 clones, approximately 79% of which are singletons, and 2% to 3% rests with the top ten. The specimen was CD4+ T cells from PBMCs cultured with HCoV-229E spike peptides, collected before COVID-19 vaccination. The source of these receptors is a human donor who received a COVID-19 vaccine.

This clone was picked up one time. The chain joins TRBV7-9 to TRBJ1-5; 12 bases agree with TRBD1. The J segment lost 1 base and the V segment lost 4 bases, leaving 8 bases of the junction unmatched. Germline-derived CDR1 and CDR2 are SEHNR and FQNEAQ (reference sequence). The CDR3 covers 18 residues. The CDR3, as DNA: TGTGCCAGCAGCTCAACCGGGGACAGGGGGCTCAGCAATCAGCCCCAGCATTTT. The encoded protein is CASSSTGDRGLSNQPQHF.

V gene TRBV30 combines with J gene TRBJ2-5; tentatively, D is TRBD1 (6 bases). This CDR3 has 15 amino acids. Trimming cost V 0 bases and J 2 bases, with 13 bases left between them. CDR1 and CDR2 (germline): GTSNPN, SVGIG (reference sequence). As DNA, the CDR3 is TGTGCCTGGAGTGTTCACCAGGGGCCGCAAGAGACCCAGTACTTC. Protein: CAWSVHQGPQETQYF.

The chain links TRBV28 to TRBJ2-5, with D perhaps matching TRBD1 (5 bases). V gave up 3 bases and J gave up 9 bases, with 14 bases separating them. Germline lookup yields CDR1 MDHEN and CDR2 SYDVKM. The CDR3 totals 13 residues. The CDR3 reads CASSFSSREPQYF. In DNA form, the CDR3 reads TGTGCCAGCAGTTTTAGTTCCAGGGAACCCCAGTACTTC. The complete variable domain, with remaining parts taken from reference TRBV28 and TRBJ2-5, reads DVKVTQSSRYLVKRTGEKVFLECVQDMDHENMFWYRQDPGLGLRLIYFSYDVKMKEKGDIPEGYSVSREKKERFSLILESASTNQTSMYLCASSFSSREPQYFGPGTRLLVL.

The J gene is TRBJ2-5, the V gene TRBV7-2, with D hard to call. CDR3 length: 16 amino acids. Germline CDR1 is SGHTA and CDR2 is FQGNSA. The V and J ends lost 2 bases and 2 bases respectively, with 15 bases between them. The CDR3 is CASSLSPLIRQETQYF. The CDR3 region has the DNA TGTGCCAGCAGCTTAAGCCCCTTGATCAGGCAAGAGACCCAGTACTTC.

J is TRBJ1-2 and V is TRBV30; perhaps TRBD1 as D (6 bases). The CDR3 consists of 13 residues. The germline CDR1 and CDR2 sequences are GTSNPN and SVGIG (reference sequence). Trimming took 0 bases from V and 7 from J, leaving 12 bases between them. The CDR3 spells CAWSVKGVSGYTF. The CDR3 nucleotides are TGTGCCTGGAGTGTTAAGGGGGTCAGTGGCTACACCTTC.

The rearrangement uses TRBV5-1 and TRBJ2-1; D call uncertain. CDR3 length equals 15 residues. Germline values: CDR1 SGHRS, CDR2 YFSETQ. The V and J ends lost 2 bases and 4 bases respectively, with 13 bases between them. CDR3 sequence: CASSLDNPIYNEQFF. The CDR3 bases are TGCGCCAGCAGCTTAGACAACCCTATTTACAATGAGCAGTTCTTC.

This clone was detected only once. The chain employs TRBV20-1 and TRBJ2-7; no firm D call. Per the germline V gene, CDR1 is DFQATT and CDR2 is SNEGSKA (reference sequence). The length of the CDR3 is 13 residues. With 3 bases removed from V and 4 bases from J, the gap between germline ends came to 13 bases. As DNA, the CDR3 is TGCAGTGCTAGTTCGGACGGATTTTACGAGCAGTACGTC. Residues: CSASSDGFYEQYV.

The rearrangement uses TRBV7-3 and TRBJ2-5; a possible D gene is TRBD2 (7 bases). CDR3 length: 15 amino acids. Germline CDR1 SGHTA, CDR2 FQGTGA. Trimming shortened V by 4 bases and J by 4 bases, and 16 bases separated the two germline ends. The CDR3 region has the DNA TGTGCCAGCAGCTCTCAGGGGACTACGGGAGAGACCCAGTACTTC. Translation: CASSSQGTTGETQYF.

V gene TRBV21-1 combines with J gene TRBJ2-7; the D call of TRBD2 is as the table states it, not checked on the DNA. TRBV21-1 is a pseudogene. The CDR3 loop spans 15 amino acids. In nucleotides, the CDR3 is TGTGCCAGCAGCCGAAAGAGGGTGGAGCCCTACGAGCAGTACGTC. It translates to CASSRKRVEPYEQYV.

As for this clone: One end of the junction is discordant with germline, which a read error may explain. The sample carries other DNA sequences with the same CDR3. The chain links TRBV11-2 to TRBJ1-4; 9 nucleotides match TRBD1. The CDR3 sequence is 15 residues long. The V gene's germline CDR1 is SGHAT and CDR2 FQNNGV. As DNA, the CDR3 is TGTGCTAGCAGCTTAGGACAGGGGACTAATGAAAAACTGTTTTTT. It specifies CASSLGQGTNEKLFF.

This chain connects TRBV5-1 to TRBJ1-5; 11 bases map to TRBD1. The junction had 11 bases not matched to a gene; V was cut back by 6 bases and J by 6 bases. The CDR3 is made up of 16 amino acids. Germline V gene sequence: CDR1 SGHRS, CDR2 YFSETQ. CDR3 region: CASNRTGGESRQPQHF. The CDR3 DNA reads as TGCGCCAGCAACCGGACAGGGGGCGAATCTCGTCAGCCCCAGCATTTT.

The chain combines TRBV6-5 with TRBJ1-2; TRBD1 matches at 7 bases. This CDR3 spans 15 amino acids. V lost 6 bases, J lost 3 bases, and 10 bases stayed unmatched. The germline V gene has CDR1 MNHEY and CDR2 SVGAGI. The CDR3 region has the DNA TGTGCCAGCAGGGTCTCCGACAGGGTCGACTATGGCTACACCTTC. Its translation: CASRVSDRVDYGYTF.

The rearrangement uses TRBV11-2 and TRBJ1-5, with TRBD1 matching 8 bases. The V and J ends lost 5 bases and 7 bases, in that order; junction bases with no gene match: 10. CDR1 is SGHAT and CDR2 is FQNNGV in the germline V gene. This CDR3 region has 15 residues. This chain's CDR3 is CASSPFPDRGQPQHF. The CDR3 DNA reads TGTGCCAGCAGCCCCTTCCCCGACAGGGGCCAGCCCCAGCATTTT.

The J gene is TRBJ2-5, the V gene TRBV18; 7 positions agree with TRBD1. This CDR3 contains 18 residues. CDR1 is KGHSH, CDR2 LQKENI, per germline. Trimming removed 2 bases from V and 4 bases from J; junction bases left unmatched: 16. The CDR3 DNA is TGTGCCAGCTCACCAGACGAGTTAGGCAGGGGGATCGTAGAGACCCAGTACTTC. This gives the protein CASSPDELGRGIVETQYF. Full variable domain (outside the CDR3, taken from reference TRBV18 and TRBJ2-5): NAGVMQNPRHLVRRRGQEARLRCSPMKGHSHVYWYRQLPEEGLKFMVYLQKENIIDESGMPKERFSAEFPKEGPSILRIQQVVRGDSAAYFCASSPDELGRGIVETQYFGPGTRLLVL.

J is TRBJ1-4 and V is TRBV7-3, with D uncertain. Per the germline V gene, CDR1 is SGHTA and CDR2 is FQGTGA. CDR3 length: 12 residues. Trimming removed 5 bases from V and 11 bases from J, with 12 bases in between. CDR3 in amino acids: CASSPVSPKLFF. The CDR3 nucleotides read TGTGCCAGCAGCCCAGTCAGCCCCAAACTGTTTTTT. The whole variable domain, remainder taken from reference TRBV7-3 and TRBJ1-4, is GAGVSQTPSNKVTEKGKYVELRCDPISGHTALYWYRQSLGQGPEFLIYFQGTGAADDSGLPNDRFFAVRPEGSVSTLKIQRTERGDSAVYLCASSPVSPKLFFGSGTQLSVL.

The V call is TRBV2, the J call TRBJ2-3; D gene unclear. The V end was cut by 5 bases, the J end by 4 bases, with 13 bases between. The length of the CDR3 is 14 residues. Germline-derived CDR1 and CDR2 are SNHLY and FYNNEI. The DNA for the CDR3 is TGTGCCAGCAGTCCCGCGGCCGGCTCAGATACGCAGTATTTT. This gives the protein CASSPAAGSDTQYF.

This chain joins TRBV5-1 and TRBJ2-3; no reliable D call. CDR3 length: 17 amino acids. Trimming removed 0 bases from V and 0 bases from J, with 14 bases in between. The germline V gene encodes CDR1 SGHRS and CDR2 YFSETQ. The CDR3 protein is CASSLARQVSSTDTQYF. The CDR3 DNA reads TGCGCCAGCAGCTTGGCCCGCCAGGTCTCTAGCACAGATACGCAGTATTTT.

This chain joins TRBV18 and TRBJ1-5; 8 bases fit TRBD1. The length of the CDR3 is 15 residues. After removal of 3 bases from V and 6 bases from J, the junction contained 7 bases not matched to a gene. Germline values: CDR1 KGHSH, CDR2 LQKENI. This chain's CDR3 is CASSPTDRVSQPQHF. CDR3 bases: TGTGCCAGCTCACCTACGGACAGGGTCAGTCAGCCCCAGCATTTT.

This chain links TRBV10-1 with TRBJ2-3; D is perhaps TRBD1 (5 bases). In germline, CDR1 is WNHNN, CDR2 SYGVQD (reference sequence). Trimming left V 7 bases short and J 5 bases short, with 16 bases between. There are 14 residues in the CDR3. The CDR3 DNA sequence: TGCGCCAGCACGGACACTCCGGGCGGAGATACGCAGTATTTT. Protein: CASTDTPGGDTQYF.

This rearrangement joins TRBV11-2 to TRBJ2-7, with unresolved D. CDR3 length: 14 residues. V lost 1 base and J lost 0, with 7 bases in between. Germline V CDR1 and CDR2: SGHAT, FQNNGV. The CDR3 bases are TGTGCCAGCAGCTTAGTCTGGAGCTCCTACGAGCAGTACGTC. Translated, it gives CASSLVWSSYEQYV.

V usage is TRBV18 and J usage is TRBJ2-7; TRBD1 matches at 8 bases. The junction had 4 bases not matched to a gene; V was cut back by 4 bases and J by 2 bases. The CDR3 contains 14 residues. Germline assignment: CDR1 KGHSH and CDR2 LQKENI. The CDR3 nucleotides read TGTGCCAGCTCACTCGGACAGGGCCCCTACGAGCAGTACGTC. Protein sequence: CASSLGQGPYEQYV.

In its sample, this clone was seen once. The V gene is TRBV12-3 or TRBV12-4, the J gene TRBJ1-4; tentatively, D is TRBD1 (5 bases). Trimming shortened V by 10 bases and J by 8 bases, and 11 bases separated the two germline ends. The CDR3 has 11 residues. Here the CDR3 DNA reads TGTGCCATCGGGGCCGGGGAAAAACTGTTTTTT. It encodes CAIGAGEKLFF.

This chain connects TRBV5-6 to TRBJ2-2, with 9 bases matching TRBD1. The germline V gene encodes CDR1 SGHDT and CDR2 YYEEEE. This CDR3 region has 16 residues. V shed 0 bases and J 6 bases; nucleotides not matched to a gene: 6. CDR3 loop: CASSLGGTGFAGELFF. CDR3 nucleotide sequence: TGTGCCAGCAGCTTGGGAGGGACAGGGTTCGCCGGGGAGCTGTTTTTT.

V gene TRBV9 combines with J gene TRBJ2-2; 7 bases are a match to TRBD1. Germline V lookup: CDR1 SGDLS, CDR2 YYNGEE. The CDR3 is 15 residues long. The J segment lost 1 base and the V segment lost 2 bases, leaving 2 bases of the junction unmatched. The CDR3 DNA sequence: TGTGCCAGCAGCGTTCGGACAGGGAACACCGGGGAGCTGTTTTTT. Its translation is CASSVRTGNTGELFF. Filled out from reference TRBV9 and TRBJ2-2, the complete variable domain reads DSGVTQTPKHLITATGQRVTLRCSPRSGDLSVYWYQQSLDQGLQFLIQYYNGEERAKGNILERFSAQQFPDLHSELNLSSLELGDSALYFCASSVRTGNTGELFFGEGSRLTVL.